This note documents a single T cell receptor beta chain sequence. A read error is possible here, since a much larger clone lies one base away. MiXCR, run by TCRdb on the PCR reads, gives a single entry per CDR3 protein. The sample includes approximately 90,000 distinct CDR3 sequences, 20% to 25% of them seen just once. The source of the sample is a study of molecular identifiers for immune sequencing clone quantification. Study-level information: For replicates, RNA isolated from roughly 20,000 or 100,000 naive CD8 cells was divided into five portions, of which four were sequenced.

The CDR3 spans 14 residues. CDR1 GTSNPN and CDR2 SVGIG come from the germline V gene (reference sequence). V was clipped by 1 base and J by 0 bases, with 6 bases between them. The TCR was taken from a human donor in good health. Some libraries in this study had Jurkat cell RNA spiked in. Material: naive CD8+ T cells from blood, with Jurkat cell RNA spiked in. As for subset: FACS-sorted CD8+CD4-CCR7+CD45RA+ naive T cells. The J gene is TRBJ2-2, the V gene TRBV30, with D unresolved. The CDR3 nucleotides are TGTGCCTGGAGTGCGGTGACGAACACCGGGGAGCTGTTTTTT. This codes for CAWSAVTNTGELFF.